The source of this T cell receptor beta chain is a study of preoperative IRX-2 immunotherapy in early breast cancer. Treatment meaning: preoperative locoregional IRX-2 cytokine immunotherapy. TCRdb keeps only in-frame clones here, not all; method: immunoSEQ multiplex PCR. The sample lists approximately 26,000 clones; around 79% were seen once. This clone has more than one count but fewer than ten. This CDR3 has 16 amino acids. The V end was cut by 0 bases, the J end by 3 bases, with 11 bases between. Germline V gives CDR1 SGHDN, CDR2 FVKESK. This clonotype originated in a human donor with breast cancer. V is TRBV14 and J is TRBJ2-2; D unresolved. The source material was lymph node tissue, sampled after IRX-2 immunotherapy. The CDR3 sequence is CASSQEIVVYTGELFF. CDR3 DNA: TGTGCCAGCAGCCAAGAGATCGTGGTATACACCGGGGAGCTGTTTTTT.